One sample yielded the 27 T cell receptor beta chains listed below, sequenced in a study of blood T cells in healthy people across ages (dated by TCRdb to about 2015). Library preparation used 5' RACE. The run used an Illumina HiSeq 2500. The second PCR ran for about 6 to 12 cycles and used a J-beta primer mix along with a sample-barcoded 5' primer. TCRdb trimmed the raw reads at Q25, called clones with MiXCR and kept productive beta chains. Here each entry gathers all rows of one CDR3 protein and keeps the most common genes and DNA. Across this sample there are 700,000 to 1,000,000 distinct CDR3 sequences, with roughly 44% seen only once. The ten biggest clones cover about a fifth of the sample. Sequencing was carried out using blood. These receptor sequences come from a man aged 55 to 70 in good health.

The chain couples TRBV6-1 to TRBJ2-7, with 7 positions matching TRBD1. Trimming removed 6 bases from V and 2 bases from J; junction bases left unmatched: 10. CDR1 is MNHNS, CDR2 SASEGT, per germline. The CDR3 length is 15 residues. DNA of the CDR3: TGTGCCAGCAGCTTTCTTACAGGGGAGACCTACGAGCAGTACTTC. It codes for CASSFLTGETYEQYF.

This clonotype has a handful of counts. The CDR3 nucleotides are TGTGCCAGCAGCTCGGGACTCCCGTCAGAAAAACTGTTTTTT. Residues: CASSSGLPSEKLFF. This rearrangement joins TRBV12-3 or TRBV12-4 to TRBJ1-4; D possibly corresponds to TRBD1 (5 bases). Trimming took 6 bases from V and 8 from J, leaving 16 bases between them. The CDR3 has 14 residues.

This clonotype was picked up a small number of times. This chain joins TRBV4-3 and TRBJ1-1, with D unclear. CDR3 size: 14 residues. Trimming stripped 1 base from V and 6 bases from J, with 12 bases between. Germline CDR1 is LGHNA and CDR2 is YSLEER. The CDR3 sequence is CASSQGVGEAEAFF. The CDR3 nucleotides are TGCGCCAGCAGCCAAGGGGTGGGTGAGGCTGAAGCTTTCTTT.

This clonotype showed up just once. V and J are TRBV6-5 and TRBJ2-5; D not certain. V was clipped by 3 bases and J by 4 bases, with 9 bases between them. The CDR3 is made up of 13 amino acids. Germline V gene lookup returns CDR1 MNHEY and CDR2 SVGAGI. This CDR3 reads CASSYRALETQYF. The CDR3 bases are TGTGCCAGCAGTTATAGGGCCCTAGAGACCCAGTACTTC.

The chain has TRBV2 and TRBJ2-4; 15 nucleotides align to TRBD2. The CDR3 has 17 residues. Germline V gene lookup returns CDR1 SNHLY and CDR2 FYNNEI. The V and J ends lost 3 bases and 8 bases, in that order; junction bases with no gene match: 8. CDR3 in amino acids: CASSDPGTSGGPDIQYF. CDR3 bases: TGTGCCAGCAGTGATCCCGGGACTAGCGGGGGGCCGGACATTCAGTACTTC.

The chain recombines TRBV28 with TRBJ2-6; D unresolved. This CDR3 region has 15 residues. CDR1 MDHEN and CDR2 SYDVKM come from the germline V gene. V was shortened by 7 bases and J by 2 bases, with 12 bases between the two germline ends. CDR3 nucleotides: TGTGCCAGCAACCCCGGGCATCCTGGGGCCAACGTCCTGACTTTC. It is translated as CASNPGHPGANVLTF.

This clonotype was observed a few times. The CDR3 is CASSPRGADGYTF. In DNA, the CDR3 is TGTGCCAGCAGCCCGAGGGGCGCTGATGGCTACACCTTC. V gene TRBV14 combines with J gene TRBJ1-2, with a tentative D call TRBD1 (5 bases). The CDR3 covers 13 residues. V dropped 4 bases and J dropped 6 bases, with 12 bases sitting between them. Germline assignment: CDR1 SGHDN and CDR2 FVKESK.

In regard to this clonotype: A much larger clone sits a single nucleotide away, making a read error possible. V and J are TRBV12-3 or TRBV12-4 and TRBJ1-4; perhaps TRBD1 as D (6 bases). V was pared by 6 bases and J by 4 bases, with 15 bases between. The CDR3 is 15 amino acids. The CDR3, as DNA: TGTGCCAGCAGGGGCCGACAGGCAGATAATGAAAAACTGTTTTTT. Translated: CASRGRQADNEKLFF.

For this clonotype: One end of the junction is discordant with germline, which a read error may explain. This chain uses TRBV4-3 with TRBJ2-2; perhaps TRBD2 as D (6 bases). This CDR3 has 15 amino acids. Looked up from germline, CDR1 is LGHNA and CDR2 is YSLEER. CDR3 region: CASSQEPRSTGGLFF. The CDR3 DNA sequence: TGCGCCAGCAGCCAGGAACCGCGGTCCACCGGGGGGCTGTTTTTT.

This clonotype occurred a few times. The chain carries TRBV20-1 and TRBJ2-5; 7 bases line up with TRBD2. This CDR3 is 15 amino acids long. Per the germline V gene, CDR1 is DFQATT and CDR2 is SNEGSKA (reference sequence). Trimming at V came to 0 bases and at J to 3 bases, leaving 7 bases not matched to a gene. The CDR3 sequence is CSARDRLAEKETQYF. CDR3 nucleotides: TGCAGTGCTAGAGATAGGCTAGCGGAAAAAGAGACCCAGTACTTC.

This chain links TRBV7-6 with TRBJ2-5; D might be TRBD2 (5 bases). Trimming took 4 bases from V and 11 from J, leaving 17 bases between them. From germline, CDR1 is SGHVS and CDR2 FNYEAQ. The CDR3 length is 13 residues. CDR3 sequence reads: CASSSGRAGEQYF. The CDR3, as DNA: TGTGCCAGCAGCTCCGGAAGGGCTGGGGAGCAGTACTTC.

This clonotype was seen a handful of times. The genes are TRBV20-1 and TRBJ1-5, with 7 bases aligning to TRBD1. Looked up from germline, CDR1 is DFQATT and CDR2 is SNEGSKA (reference sequence). The CDR3 is made up of 14 amino acids. Germline trimming cut 0 bases from V and 9 bases from J; bases unmatched to any gene: 8. The CDR3 sequence: CSARDPAGGTPQHF. Here the CDR3 DNA reads TGCAGTGCTAGAGATCCGGCAGGGGGTACGCCCCAGCATTTT.

The chain combines TRBV18 with TRBJ2-2; 10 bases map to TRBD1. Per germline, CDR1 KGHSH and CDR2 LQKENI. The CDR3 is made up of 16 amino acids. After removal of 6 bases from V and 1 base from J, the junction contained 5 bases not matched to a gene. CDR3 region: CASSLDRGRNTGELFF. In nucleotides, the CDR3 is TGTGCCAGCTCGCTCGACAGGGGGCGGAACACCGGGGAGCTGTTTTTT. The full variable domain, in which reference TRBV18 and TRBJ2-2 provide the parts outside the CDR3, is NAGVMQNPRHLVRRRGQEARLRCSPMKGHSHVYWYRQLPEEGLKFMVYLQKENIIDESGMPKERFSAEFPKEGPSILRIQQVVRGDSAAYFCASSLDRGRNTGELFFGEGSRLTVL.

The V call is TRBV7-2, the J call TRBJ2-3; perhaps TRBD1 as D (6 bases). This CDR3 has 14 residues. Germline values: CDR1 SGHTA, CDR2 FQGNSA. Trimming removed 4 bases at V and 2 bases at J, with 10 bases between. The CDR3 reads CASSSDRNTDTQYF. In DNA form, the CDR3 reads TGTGCCAGCAGCTCGGACAGAAACACAGATACGCAGTATTTT.

This clonotype was recorded once. A read error may be the cause here, since a much bigger clone is one base away. The chain recombines TRBV7-8 with TRBJ2-1, with 7 nucleotides matching TRBD1. Germline-derived CDR1 and CDR2 are SGHVS and FQNEAQ. This CDR3 has 13 residues. CDR3 sequence: CASTMGQYNKQFF. The CDR3 DNA is TGTGCCAGCACCATGGGACAGTACAATAAGCAGTTCTTC.

CDR3 region: CASSQEVLGVYEQYF. The CDR3 nucleotides read TGCGCCAGCAGCCAAGAGGTCCTCGGGGTCTACGAGCAGTACTTC. V usage is TRBV4-3 and J usage is TRBJ2-7; tentative D call: TRBD2 (5 bases). The CDR3 extends over 15 amino acids. Looked up from germline, CDR1 is LGHNA and CDR2 is YSLEER. Deletions cut 0 bases from V and 3 bases from J, with 12 bases between.

This clonotype was counted between two and nine times. The chain employs TRBV30 and TRBJ1-2; 10 bases align to TRBD1. V was clipped by 2 bases and J by 9 bases; unmatched bases: 12. Germline V CDR1 and CDR2: GTSNPN, SVGIG (reference sequence). CDR3 length: 15 residues. DNA of the CDR3: TGTGCCTGGAGTCACGGACAGGGGGTGAATTACCGCTACACCTTC. Amino acids: CAWSHGQGVNYRYTF.

The V and J genes are TRBV2 and TRBJ2-4, with TRBD2 matching 7 bases. The junction had 9 bases not matched to a gene; V was cut back by 7 bases and J by 3 bases. Germline V lookup: CDR1 SNHLY, CDR2 FYNNEI. CDR3 length equals 15 residues. This CDR3 is CASNKLRGDKNIQYF. The CDR3 nucleotides are TGTGCCAGCAATAAGCTCCGGGGGGACAAAAACATTCAGTACTTC.

This clonotype was seen only a few times. The V gene is TRBV29-1, the J gene TRBJ1-4; D unclear. Germline V gives CDR1 SQVTM, CDR2 ANQGSEA. The CDR3 runs to 13 residues. The ends were cut back, 7 bases at V and 6 bases at J, with 15 bases in the middle. CDR3 bases: TGCAGCGCCGGAGGCGGGTTTGATGAAAAACTGTTTTTT. Its protein is CSAGGGFDEKLFF.

The J gene is TRBJ2-3, the V gene TRBV24-1; D possibly uses TRBD1 or TRBD2 (5 bases each). CDR1 KGHDR and CDR2 SFDVKD come from the germline V gene. CDR3 length: 14 residues. Trimming removed 4 bases at V and 6 bases at J, with 13 bases between. CDR3 bases: TGTGCCACCAGTGAGTCCCTAGGGGAGGATACGCAGTATTTT. This codes for CATSESLGEDTQYF.

The chain links TRBV3-1 to TRBJ2-7; D uncertain. The DNA end lines up better with TRBJ2-5; the J call may be wrong. Germline CDR1 reads LGHDT; CDR2 reads YNNKEL (reference sequence). The CDR3 covers 15 residues. CDR3 loop: CASSQSAAHRETQYF. In DNA, the CDR3 is TGTGCCAGCAGCCAAAGTGCAGCCCATCGAGAGACCCAGTACTTC.

J is TRBJ2-7 and V is TRBV3-1; 9 bases agree with TRBD1. CDR1 and CDR2 from the germline V gene are LGHDT and YNNKEL (reference sequence). The length of the CDR3 is 14 residues. V lost 1 base, J lost 3 bases, and 1 base stayed unmatched. CDR3 nucleotides: TGTGCCAGCAGCCAAGCGACAGGGGGCTACGAGCAGTACTTC. This codes for CASSQATGGYEQYF.

The chain combines TRBV5-1 with TRBJ2-1; 12 bases map to TRBD1. The CDR3 loop spans 15 amino acids. Trimming removed 4 bases from V and 14 bases from J; junction bases left unmatched: 13. The germline CDR1 and CDR2 sequences are SGHRS and YFSETQ. The CDR3 DNA sequence: TGCGCCAGCAGCACTGACTTAACCGGGACAGGGGGCAAGTTCTTC. Residues: CASSTDLTGTGGKFF.

This clonotype was seen more than once but under ten times. The rearrangement joins TRBV7-2 to TRBJ2-1; TRBD2 matches 9 bases. The V and J ends lost 3 bases and 7 bases, in that order; junction bases with no gene match: 7. The CDR3 runs 15 residues. Germline V CDR1 and CDR2: SGHTA, FQGNSA. CDR3 loop: CASSFMAGGGNEQFF. Written as DNA, the CDR3 is TGTGCCAGCAGCTTCATGGCGGGGGGGGGGAATGAGCAGTTCTTC.

The chain employs TRBV10-3 and TRBJ2-5, with TRBD2 as a possible D gene (6 bases). The CDR3 loop spans 14 amino acids. V dropped 6 bases and J dropped 11 bases, with 22 bases sitting between them. Germline CDR1 reads ENHRY; CDR2 reads SYGVKD. Here the CDR3 reads CAIRPSGSGDEQYF. CDR3 in DNA: TGTGCCATCAGACCAAGCGGGTCCGGGGATGAGCAGTACTTC.

This clonotype was counted only a few times. This chain joins TRBV27 and TRBJ2-5; 7 bases fit TRBD1. Germline loops: CDR1 MNHEY, CDR2 SMNVEV (reference sequence). This CDR3 has 15 residues. Trimming took 0 bases from V and 1 from J; bases not matched to a gene: 2. The CDR3 DNA reads TGTGCCAGCAGTTTATCCCGGGACAGCCAAGAGACCCAGTACTTC. Its protein product is CASSLSRDSQETQYF.

The rearrangement uses TRBV6-5 and TRBJ2-5; 9 bases map to TRBD1. This CDR3 has 13 amino acids. Germline values: CDR1 MNHEY, CDR2 SVGAGI. The ends lost 11 bases at V and 5 bases at J; junction bases unmatched: 9. The CDR3 region is CAGLDRGGETQYF. DNA of the CDR3: TGTGCCGGCTTGGACAGGGGTGGGGAGACCCAGTACTTC.